Reported below is one T cell receptor (beta chain). Trimming stripped 4 bases from V and 1 base from J, with 14 bases between. The CDR3 consists of 15 residues. Looked up from germline, CDR1 is SGHRS and CDR2 is YFSETQ. The data belong to a study of blood T cells in healthy people across ages. With a J-beta primer mix and a sample-barcoded 5' primer, a second PCR ran about 7 to 11 cycles. A single record per CDR3 protein comes from TCRdb applying MiXCR to the 5' RACE reads. The profile covers some 1,800,000 distinct CDR3 sequences, with about two fifths appearing a single time and about 21% taken by the ten largest.

The receptor's source is a human donor in good health. The V gene is TRBV5-1, the J gene TRBJ1-2; no reliable D call. Sequences were obtained from blood. As DNA, the CDR3 is TGCGCCAGCAGCCCACGGGCCGCGGGTAACTATGGCTACACCTTC. This gives the protein CASSPRAAGNYGYTF.